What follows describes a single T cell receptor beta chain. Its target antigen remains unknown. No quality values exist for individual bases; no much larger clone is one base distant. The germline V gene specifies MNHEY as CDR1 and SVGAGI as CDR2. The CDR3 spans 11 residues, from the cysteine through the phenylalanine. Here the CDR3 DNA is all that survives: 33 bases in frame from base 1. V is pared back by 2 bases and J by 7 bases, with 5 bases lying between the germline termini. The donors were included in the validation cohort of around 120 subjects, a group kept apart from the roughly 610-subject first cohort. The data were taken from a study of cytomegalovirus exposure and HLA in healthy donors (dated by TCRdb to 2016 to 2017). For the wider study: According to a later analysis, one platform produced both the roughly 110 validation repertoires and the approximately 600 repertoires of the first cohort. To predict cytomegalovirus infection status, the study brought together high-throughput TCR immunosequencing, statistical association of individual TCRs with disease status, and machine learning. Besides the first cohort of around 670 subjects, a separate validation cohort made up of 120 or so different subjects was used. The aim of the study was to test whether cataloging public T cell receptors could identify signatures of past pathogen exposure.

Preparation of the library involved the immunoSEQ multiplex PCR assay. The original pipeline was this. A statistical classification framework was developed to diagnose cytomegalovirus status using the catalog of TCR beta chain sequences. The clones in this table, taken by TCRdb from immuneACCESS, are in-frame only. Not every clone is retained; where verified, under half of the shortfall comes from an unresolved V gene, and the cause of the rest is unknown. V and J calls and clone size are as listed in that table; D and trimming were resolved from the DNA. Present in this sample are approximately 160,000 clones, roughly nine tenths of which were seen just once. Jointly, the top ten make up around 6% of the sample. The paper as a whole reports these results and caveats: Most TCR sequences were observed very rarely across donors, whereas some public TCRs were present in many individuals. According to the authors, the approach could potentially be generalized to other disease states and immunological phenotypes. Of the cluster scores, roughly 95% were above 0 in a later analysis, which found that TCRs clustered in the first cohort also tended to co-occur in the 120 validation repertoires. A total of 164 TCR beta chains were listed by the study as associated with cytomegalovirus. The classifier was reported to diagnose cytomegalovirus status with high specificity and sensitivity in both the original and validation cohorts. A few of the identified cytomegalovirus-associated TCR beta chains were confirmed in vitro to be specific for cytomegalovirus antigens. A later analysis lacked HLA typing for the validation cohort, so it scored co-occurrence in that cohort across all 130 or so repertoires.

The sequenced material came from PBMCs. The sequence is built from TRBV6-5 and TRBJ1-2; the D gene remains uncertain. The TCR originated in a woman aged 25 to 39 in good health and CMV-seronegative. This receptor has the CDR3 CASSYGGGYTF. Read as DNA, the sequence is TGTGCCAGCAGTTACGGCGGTGGCTACACCTTC.